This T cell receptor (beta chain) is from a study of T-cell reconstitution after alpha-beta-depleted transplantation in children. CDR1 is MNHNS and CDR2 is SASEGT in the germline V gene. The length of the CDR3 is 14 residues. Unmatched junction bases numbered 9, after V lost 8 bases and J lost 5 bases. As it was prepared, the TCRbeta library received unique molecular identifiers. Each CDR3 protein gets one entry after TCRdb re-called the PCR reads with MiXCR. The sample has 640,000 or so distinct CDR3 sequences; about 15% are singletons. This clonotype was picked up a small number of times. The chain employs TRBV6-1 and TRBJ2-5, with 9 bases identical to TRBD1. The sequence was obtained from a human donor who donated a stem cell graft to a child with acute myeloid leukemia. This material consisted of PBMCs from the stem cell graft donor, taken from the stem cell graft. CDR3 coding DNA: TGTGCCAGCGGGACAGGGAGCGCTCGGGAGACCCAGTACTTC. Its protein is CASGTGSARETQYF.